A single TCR beta chain is shown here with its context. As yet, its antigen is unknown. The protocol was immunoSEQ multiplex PCR, while the TCRdb copy is restricted to in-frame clones and leaves out a portion. This sample has about 2.3 million clones, with less than 95% found just once. Germline loops: CDR1 MNHEY, CDR2 SVGAGI. The CDR3 is 15 residues long. Losses at the gene ends were 2 bases for V and 4 bases for J; bases not matched to a gene: 7. This specimen comes from a study of shared clonotypes between healthy human individuals. Study findings and constraints: The authors expected sequencing depth to affect clonotype sharing among donors.

The V call is TRBV6-5, the J call TRBJ2-7; 8 nucleotides match TRBD1. The TCR comes from a man between 18 and 29 years old in good health. Some clones in this sample may be carry-over from other donors' samples. Sequenced: naive CD4+ T cells from PBMCs. Subset specified: CD45RA+ positively selected. CDR3 nucleotides: TGTGCCAGCAGTTACGTCCAGGGGGCTGTATACGAGCAGTACTTC. Amino acid sequence: CASSYVQGAVYEQYF.